This T cell receptor beta chain was recovered during a study of shared T cell receptors in the human thymus. V lost 6 bases and J 11 bases, leaving 19 bases between the germline ends. Germline V gene lookup returns CDR1 MNHNY and CDR2 SVGAGI (reference sequence). CDR3 length equals 13 residues. Profiled with immunoSEQ multiplex PCR; TCRdb holds only in-frame clones, not every one. Of about 730,000 clones in the sample, approximately 85% are singletons; the top ten hold around 0.0094%. These data were also reused for a study on human thymus T cells. As that study records: Having corrective surgery for congenital heart defects, healthy Finnish infants were the ones who donated. Thymic tissue was derived from resections collected during corrective heart surgery. Blood and thymic repertoires both appeared biased in V and J gene usage. Related studies noted strongly shared thymic repertoires across unrelated people.

The rearrangement uses TRBV6-6 and TRBJ1-1; D is uncertain. The receptor was isolated from a girl under three years old with a congenital heart defect. The sample comprised thymocytes. This CDR3 reads CASSFKPSLEAFF. The CDR3 DNA follows: TGTGCCAGCAGCTTTAAACCGTCCTTGGAGGCTTTCTTT.